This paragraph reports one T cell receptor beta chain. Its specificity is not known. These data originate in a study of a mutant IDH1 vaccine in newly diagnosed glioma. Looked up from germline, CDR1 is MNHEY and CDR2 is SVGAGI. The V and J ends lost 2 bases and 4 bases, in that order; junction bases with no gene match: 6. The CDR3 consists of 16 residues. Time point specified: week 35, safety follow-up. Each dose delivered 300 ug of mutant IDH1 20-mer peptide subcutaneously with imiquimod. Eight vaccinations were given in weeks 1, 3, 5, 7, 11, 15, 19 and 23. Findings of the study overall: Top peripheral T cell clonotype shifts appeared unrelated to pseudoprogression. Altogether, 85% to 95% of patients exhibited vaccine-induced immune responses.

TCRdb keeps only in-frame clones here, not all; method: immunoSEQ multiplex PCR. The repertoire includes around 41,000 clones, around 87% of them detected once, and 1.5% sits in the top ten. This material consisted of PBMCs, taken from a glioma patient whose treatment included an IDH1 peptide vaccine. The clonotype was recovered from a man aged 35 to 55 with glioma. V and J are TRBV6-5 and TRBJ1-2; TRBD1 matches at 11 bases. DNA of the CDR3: TGTGCCAGCAGTTACAAAAGGACAGGGGGCGGCTATGGCTACACCTTC. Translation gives CASSYKRTGGGYGYTF.